This T cell receptor (beta chain) appears in the sequencing data of a study of blood T cell repertoires in COVID-19. Study at large: The samples span acute and convalescent COVID-19 from the United States, Italy and Spain. T cells, B-cell-depleted T cells, or PBMCs supplied cDNA or gDNA.

Methods used by the authors: Nucleated cell number was recorded as an estimate derived from reference gene primer amplification. Here immunoSEQ multiplex PCR was the method, and the copy in TCRdb shows in-frame clones only, minus some. V, J and clone size are those of that table, while D and trimming were read from the DNA. The table lists about 150,000 clones, over 80% of them singletons. The V gene's germline CDR1 is LGHDT and CDR2 YNNKEL (reference sequence). V shed 4 bases, J shed 10 bases, and the junction held 8 bases outside the gene matches. The CDR3 totals 15 residues. This chain uses TRBV3-1 (or the pseudogene TRBV3-2) with TRBJ1-6; 9 bases match TRBD1. The clonotype comes from a man older than 75 with acute or convalescent COVID-19. Sequences were obtained from peripheral blood. The CDR3 reads CASSPQGAVGSPLHF. The CDR3 DNA reads as TGTGCCAGCAGCCCACAGGGGGCTGTCGGCTCACCCCTCCACTTT.